This paragraph reports one TCR beta chain. Its antigen has not been determined. No per-base quality is available; no much larger clone lies one base away. This sample stems from a study of tumor and adjacent non-tumor tissue in lung cancer (dated by TCRdb to 2016 to 2019). The study in broad terms: Patients with adenocarcinoma (roughly 12), squamous cell carcinoma (2) and small cell lung cancer (1) were included in the cohort. Ages among the approximately 15 patients ranged from roughly 31 to 76 years, there were 10 or so men and 5 women, and disease was at TNM stage I to III. Sequencing produced 100 million to 150 million productive TCRbeta reads in total, an average of about 4 million reads per sample. Using bulk TCRbeta repertoires from under 18 lung cancer patients, the study set lung tumor tissue side by side with matched distant non-tumor lung tissue. Over 25 paired specimens, one tumor and one normal lung sample per patient, were profiled by TCRbeta CDR3 sequencing.

Overall results and qualifications from the work: The cohort had only around 14 patients, and the authors noted that larger samples and more detailed clinical data are needed. Tumor tissue showed significantly higher TCR diversity (inverse Simpson) than normal lung tissue, at around 450 vs 150 (P = 0.0075, Mann-Whitney U test). The top 100 clones accounted for a significantly larger cumulative portion of the repertoire in normal lung than in tumor tissue. TCR diversity was significantly higher in younger patients, and higher tumor TCR diversity was associated with shorter overall and disease-free survival. Because peripheral blood was not sequenced, blood TCRbeta repertoires in the lung cancer patients of the study were not examined. Neither the sequencing platform nor unique molecular identifiers are mentioned in the methods.

The method behind the library was multiplex PCR. Sequencing instrument: Illumina HiSeq 2500. TCRbeta libraries were constructed through three rounds of nested PCR with primers (Table S4) according to protocols modified from ARM-PCR. Before sequencing, PCR products in the 200-500 bp range were cut out of the gel and cleaned up using the QIAquick gel extraction kit. The original methods were these. Reads were cleaned with Trimmomatic, merged with FLASH into complete CDR3 sequences, and assigned to V(D)J germline segments with MiTCR. VDJtools was used to compute clonal diversity as the inverse Simpson's index. In-frame sequences without a premature stop codon were defined as productive reads. TCRdb handled the public reads itself, with Q25 trimming in fastp and clone calling in MiXCR, and kept productive beta chains. Every distinct CDR3 protein forms one entry, paired with its most common genes and DNA. What appears here as the V and J calls and clone size reflects TCRdb's work, not the paper's. Counted in this sample were 52,000 or so distinct CDR3 sequences; about 70% of them appeared once. The top ten clones comprise roughly a quarter of the sample.

RNA was extracted from bulk unsorted tissue and checked for quality with a NanoDrop ND-1000 and an Agilent 2100. Distant non-tumor tissue taken more than 3 cm from the tumor edge was used as the normal lung sample. All donors had newly diagnosed lung cancer, had not received prior chemotherapy, and were admitted for thoracic surgery in China between August and November 2014. The study excluded patients who had received radiotherapy or chemotherapy before or who had another cancer at the same time. Pieces of surgical tissue measuring 1-2 cm3 were kept in RNAlater solution and held at -80 degrees C until needed. Including the terminal cysteine and phenylalanine, the CDR3 comprises 14 residues. Of all the DNA, just the CDR3 is kept, 42 bases in frame from base 1. CDR1 is given as SQVTM and CDR2 as ANQGSEA, both from the germline V gene. V lost 0 bases and J lost 14 bases; the stretch between them is 22 bases long.

Sequenced: distant non-tumor lung tissue. This receptor was identified in a woman between 55 and 75 years old with non-small cell lung cancer. This receptor chain uses TRBV29-1 and TRBJ1-1; the D gene cannot be resolved reliably. The sequenced DNA is TGCAGCGTTGAAGATTGGCCCGGGCCCACTGAACCCTTCTTT. Its translation reads: CSVEDWPGPTEPFF.